Below, 18 T cell receptor beta chains from the same sample are listed, as sequenced in a study of blood T cell repertoires in COVID-19. Some clones are missing from TCRdb's copy, which holds only in-frame ones; the method was immunoSEQ multiplex PCR. The sample yields 250,000 to 300,000 clones, 86% seen once. Sequenced material: peripheral blood. The receptors come from a woman in her seventies with COVID-19, enrolled during active disease.

V gene TRBV3-1 (or the pseudogene TRBV3-2) combines with J gene TRBJ1-1; a possible D gene is TRBD1 (6 bases). Trimming shortened V by 2 bases and J by 5 bases, and 12 bases separated the two germline ends. This CDR3 has 14 residues. Germline lookup yields CDR1 LGHDT and CDR2 YNNKEL (reference sequence). CDR3 amino acids: CASSQRGRGTEAFF. In DNA, the CDR3 is TGTGCCAGCAGCCAAAGGGGGAGAGGAACTGAAGCTTTCTTT.

V is TRBV2 and J is TRBJ2-7; TRBD2 matches 10 bases. The V gene's germline CDR1 is SNHLY and CDR2 FYNNEI. The CDR3 has 14 residues. V lost 6 bases and J lost 5; bases outside the gene matches: 7. The CDR3 loop reads CASSLSGGGNEQYF. The CDR3 DNA reads TGTGCCAGCAGCCTCAGCGGGGGGGGCAACGAGCAGTACTTC.

The J gene is TRBJ2-7, the V gene TRBV19, with no clear D. V lost 2 bases and J 0 bases, leaving 5 bases between the germline ends. CDR3 length equals 13 residues. Germline V CDR1 and CDR2: LNHDA, SQIVND (reference sequence). CDR3 amino acids: CASSISLSYEQYF. Here the CDR3 DNA reads TGTGCCAGTAGTATAAGCCTCTCCTACGAGCAGTACTTC. Filled out from reference TRBV19 and TRBJ2-7, the complete variable domain reads DGGITQSPKYLFRKEGQNVTLSCEQNLNHDAMYWYRQDPGQGLRLIYYSQIVNDFQKGDIAEGYSVSREKKESFPLTVTSAQKNPTAFYLCASSISLSYEQYFGPGTRLTVT.

V usage is TRBV19 and J usage is TRBJ1-1, with 8 bases identical to TRBD1. Losses at the gene ends were 8 bases for V and 5 bases for J; bases not matched to a gene: 7. This CDR3 has 13 residues. In germline, CDR1 is LNHDA, CDR2 SQIVND (reference sequence). CDR3 nucleotides: TGTGCCAGTGGTTCACAGGGGGGAACTGAAGCTTTCTTT. It is translated as CASGSQGGTEAFF.

This clone is a singleton in its sample. This sequence joins TRBV2 and TRBJ2-5; perhaps TRBD2 as D (5 bases). The CDR3 runs to 14 residues. Germline V gene data show CDR1 as SNHLY and CDR2 as FYNNEI. The V gene lost 1 base and the J gene lost 0 bases, with 6 bases spanning the gap. This chain's CDR3 is CASSEGEYQETQYF. The DNA for the CDR3 is TGTGCCAGCAGTGAAGGGGAGTACCAAGAGACCCAGTACTTC. Full variable domain (rest looked up from reference TRBV2 and TRBJ2-5): EPEVTQTPSHQVTQMGQEVILRCVPISNHLYFYWYRQILGQKVEFLVSFYNNEISEKSEIFDDQFSVERPDGSNFTLKIRSTKLEDSAMYFCASSEGEYQETQYFGPGTRLLVL.

This clone was seen a single time. The J gene is TRBJ1-4, the V gene TRBV12-5; TRBD1 is a possible D gene (6 bases). The CDR3 loop spans 14 amino acids. Germline CDR1 and CDR2: LGHNT and FRNRAP. The germline V and J ends were trimmed by 5 bases and 10 bases, with 17 bases remaining between them. CDR3 in amino acids: CASGPSGGWGKLFF. The DNA for the CDR3 is TGTGCTAGTGGTCCCAGTGGGGGCTGGGGAAAACTGTTTTTT.

This clone occurred a few times. The rearrangement links TRBV27 to TRBJ1-1; D ambiguous. The CDR3 is made up of 12 amino acids. Looked up from germline, CDR1 is MNHEY and CDR2 is SMNVEV (reference sequence). The V end lost 8 bases, the J end lost 3 bases, and 10 bases lay between the germline ends. Written as DNA, the CDR3 is TGTGCCAGCGCCGGGTCACACACTGAAGCTTTCTTT. Translation gives CASAGSHTEAFF.

This chain uses TRBV12-5 with TRBJ1-4; D is uncertain. V shed 0 bases and J shed 0 bases, with 11 bases lying between them. The CDR3 runs 17 residues. Per germline, CDR1 LGHNT and CDR2 FRNRAP. The DNA of the CDR3 is TGTGCTAGTGGTTTGGTACTTGGGCAGGCAACTAATGAAAAACTGTTTTTT. Translated, it gives CASGLVLGQATNEKLFF. Combining the CDR3 with reference TRBV12-5 and TRBJ1-4 gives the whole variable domain DARVTQTPRHKVTEMGQEVTMRCQPILGHNTVFWYRQTMMQGLELLAYFRNRAPLDDSGMPKDRFSAEMPDATLATLKIQPSEPRDSAVYFCASGLVLGQATNEKLFFGSGTQLSVL.

This sequence joins TRBV20-1 and TRBJ2-7; D not certain. Germline V CDR1 and CDR2: DFQATT, SNEGSKA (reference sequence). CDR3 length equals 13 residues. V was shortened by 3 bases and J by 2 bases, with 11 bases between the two germline ends. For the CDR3, the DNA is TGCAGTGCTAGTTCAGGCACAGCCTACGAGCAGTACTTC. Translation gives CSASSGTAYEQYF.

This chain joins TRBV21-1 and TRBJ2-7; the tabulated D call, TRBD1, remains unverified against the DNA. TRBV21-1 is marked as a pseudogene. CDR3 size: 16 residues. The CDR3: CASINPRRQGPYEQYF. For the CDR3, the DNA is TGTGCCAGCATCAACCCTCGCCGACAGGGACCCTACGAGCAGTACTTC.

This clone turned up a few times. This chain's CDR3 is CASSPPGAYEQYF. CDR3 DNA sequence: TGTGCCAGCTCACCTCCAGGGGCCTACGAGCAGTACTTC. The V gene is TRBV18, the J gene TRBJ2-7, with D possibly being TRBD1 (6 bases). The CDR3 consists of 13 residues. Germline CDR1 reads KGHSH; CDR2 reads LQKENI. Trimming cost V 3 bases and J 2 bases, with 8 bases left between them.

A single count supports this clone. The J gene is TRBJ1-2, the V gene TRBV19; TRBD1 is a possible D gene (6 bases). The CDR3 sequence is 12 residues long. The germline gives CDR1 LNHDA, CDR2 SQIVND (reference sequence). V lost 5 bases, J lost 8 bases, and 12 bases lay in between. The CDR3 DNA follows: TGTGCCAGTAGTCGGCCAGGGGAAGGCTACACCTTC. It encodes CASSRPGEGYTF.

This rearrangement joins TRBV6-2 or TRBV6-3 to TRBJ2-2; perhaps TRBD1 as D (6 bases). The CDR3 length is 15 residues. Germline assignment: CDR1 MNHEY and CDR2 SVGEGT. V was trimmed by 6 bases and J by 2 bases, leaving 13 bases between them. The CDR3 loop reads CASSSLQGNTGELFF. CDR3 DNA sequence: TGTGCCAGCAGCTCACTACAGGGTAACACCGGGGAGCTGTTTTTT.

V is TRBV7-9 and J is TRBJ2-7; 11 bases match TRBD1. Germline V gives CDR1 SEHNR, CDR2 FQNEAQ (reference sequence). The V gene end was trimmed by 5 bases and the J gene end by 3 bases; junction bases not matched to a gene: 6. This CDR3 comprises 15 residues. The CDR3 sequence: CASSPFGTGGYEQYF. The CDR3 DNA reads TGTGCCAGCAGCCCCTTTGGGACAGGGGGCTACGAGCAGTACTTC. Full variable domain (remainder filled in from reference TRBV7-9 and TRBJ2-7): DTGVSQNPRHKITKRGQNVTFRCDPISEHNRLYWYRQTLGQGPEFLTYFQNEAQLEKSRLLSDRFSAERPKGSFSTLEIQRTEQGDSAMYLCASSPFGTGGYEQYFGPGTRLTVT.

The chain recombines TRBV5-1 with TRBJ2-1; the match to TRBD1 covers 10 bases. This CDR3 has 16 residues. The junction had 5 bases not matched to a gene; V was cut back by 3 bases and J by 2 bases. The germline V gene has CDR1 SGHRS and CDR2 YFSETQ. The CDR3 sequence: CASSSAGTGAYNEQFF. The CDR3, as DNA: TGCGCCAGCAGCTCCGCTGGGACAGGGGCCTACAATGAGCAGTTCTTC.

CDR3 nucleotides: TGTGCCAGCAGCCTCCGTCCGGCTAGCGGGGGGGCCTACAATGAGCAGTTCTTC. This sequence encodes CASSLRPASGGAYNEQFF. This chain joins TRBV11-2 and TRBJ2-1, with 12 bases that match TRBD2. V lost 5 bases, J lost 2 bases, and 10 bases stayed unmatched. Germline CDR1 and CDR2: SGHAT and FQNNGV. There are 18 residues in the CDR3. The full variable domain, rest sourced from reference TRBV11-2 and TRBJ2-1, is EAGVAQSPRYKIIEKRQSVAFWCNPISGHATLYWYQQILGQGPKLLIQFQNNGVVDDSQLPKDRFSAERLKGVDSTLKIQPAKLEDSAVYLCASSLRPASGGAYNEQFFGPGTRLTVL.

The V call is TRBV7-9, the J call TRBJ2-7; a possible D gene is TRBD1 (6 bases). CDR3 length: 17 residues. Trimming pared 1 base from V and 6 bases from J, leaving 22 bases between. Per germline, CDR1 SEHNR and CDR2 FQNEAQ (reference sequence). CDR3 residues: CASSLGSSGTTVGEQYF. The CDR3 DNA follows: TGTGCCAGCAGCTTAGGATCCTCCGGGACAACGGTAGGCGAGCAGTACTTC.

The chain uses TRBV12-3 or TRBV12-4 and TRBJ1-1; possibly TRBD1 for D (6 bases). CDR3 length equals 13 residues. V was cut by 4 bases and J by 4 bases, with 10 bases left in between. The CDR3 loop is CASSWGGGTEAFF. The CDR3 bases are TGTGCCAGCAGTTGGGGAGGGGGCACTGAAGCTTTCTTT.